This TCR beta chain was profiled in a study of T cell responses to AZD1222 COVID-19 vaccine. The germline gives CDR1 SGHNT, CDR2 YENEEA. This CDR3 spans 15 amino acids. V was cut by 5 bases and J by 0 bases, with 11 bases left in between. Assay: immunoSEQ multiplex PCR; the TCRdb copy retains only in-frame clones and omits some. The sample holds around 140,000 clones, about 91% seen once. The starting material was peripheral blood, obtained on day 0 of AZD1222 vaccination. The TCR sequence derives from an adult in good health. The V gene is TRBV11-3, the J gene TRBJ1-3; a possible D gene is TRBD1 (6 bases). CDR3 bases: TGTGCCAGCAGCCGTACAGGGAACTCTGGAAACACCATATATTTT. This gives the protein CASSRTGNSGNTIYF.